The sequence of this T cell receptor (beta chain) was determined in a study of CD8+CD57+ T cells in acquired aplastic anemia. Study-wide background: Quantities of DNA derived from sorted CD4+ and CD8+ cells averaged roughly 3 ug. General observations from the study: A set of roughly 27 CD8+ CDR3 sequences was shared between patients and controls, and these sequences appeared highly expressed in patients. Simpson's diversity of CD8+ cells was not significantly different in patients compared with controls.

For CDR3 and TCR beta VDJ profiling, genomic DNA was the template used. Using its own MiXCR run on the reads, TCRdb lists one record per CDR3 protein. The sample holds around 220,000 distinct CDR3 sequences, 40% to 60% seen once. As to this clonotype: Its antigen is unknown. A read error may be the cause here, since a much bigger clone is one base away.

Per germline, CDR1 SGHAT and CDR2 FQNNGV. The CDR3 runs 15 residues. V was pared by 5 bases and J by 2 bases, with 16 bases between. Before being chosen for sequencing, patients had shown CD8+CD57+ cell expansion by flow cytometry. At blood sampling, none of the patients had yet received therapy. The source is a human donor with aplastic anemia. The chain has TRBV11-2 and TRBJ2-7, with a tentative D call TRBD2 (6 bases). Source material: sorted CD4+, CD8+, or CD8+CD57+ T cells (not recorded which) from PBMCs. Here the CDR3 DNA reads TGTGCCAGCAGCGCGGGACGGGGACTTCCCTACGAGCAGTACTTC. Protein sequence: CASSAGRGLPYEQYF.